The clone carrying this TCR beta chain was counted a single time. What it recognizes is unknown. The sample is drawn from a study of cytomegalovirus exposure and HLA in healthy donors. Findings and caveats of the study: Cytomegalovirus status was reportedly diagnosed by the classifier with high sensitivity and specificity. With later analysis, a missense DCLRE1C variant became linked to TCR beta V- and J-gene trimming.

Looked up from germline, CDR1 is KGHSH and CDR2 is LQKENI. The CDR3 runs 14 residues. Trimming removed 3 bases from V and 2 bases from J, with 10 bases in between. Primers: 60 Vbeta forward and 13 Jbeta reverse. Clones were read by immunoSEQ multiplex PCR, and TCRdb kept only the in-frame ones, dropping some. The sample holds under 200,000 clones, over 70% seen once. The sequencing input was PBMCs. The origin of this receptor is a woman between 18 and 29 years old in good health and CMV-seropositive. The V gene is TRBV18, the J gene TRBJ2-5, with D maybe TRBD2 (5 bases). The CDR3, as DNA: TGTGCCAGCTCACCCGATTCGGGGCAAGAGACCCAGTACTTC. Protein: CASSPDSGQETQYF.